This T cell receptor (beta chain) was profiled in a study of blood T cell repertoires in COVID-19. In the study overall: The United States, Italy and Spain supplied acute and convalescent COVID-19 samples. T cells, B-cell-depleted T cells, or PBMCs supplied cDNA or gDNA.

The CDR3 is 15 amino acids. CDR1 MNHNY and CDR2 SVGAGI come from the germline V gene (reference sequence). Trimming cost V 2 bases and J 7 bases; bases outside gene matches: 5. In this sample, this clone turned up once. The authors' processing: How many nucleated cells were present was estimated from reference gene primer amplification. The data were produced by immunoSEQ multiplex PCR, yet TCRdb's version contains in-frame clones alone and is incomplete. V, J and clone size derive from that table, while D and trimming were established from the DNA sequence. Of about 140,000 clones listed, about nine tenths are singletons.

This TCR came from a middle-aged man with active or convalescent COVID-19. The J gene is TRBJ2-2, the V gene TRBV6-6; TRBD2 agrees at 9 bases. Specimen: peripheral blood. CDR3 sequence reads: CASSYGGRADGELFF. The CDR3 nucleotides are TGTGCCAGCAGTTACGGCGGGAGGGCGGACGGGGAGCTGTTTTTT.